A selection of T cell receptor beta chains follows, all from one sample in a study of T cell responses to AZD1222 COVID-19 vaccine. Data came from immunoSEQ multiplex PCR; TCRdb stores just in-frame clones and leaves some out. In the table there are around 180,000 clones, 90% to 95% of which are singletons. The material was peripheral blood, obtained on day 0 of AZD1222 vaccination. The receptors come from an adult in good health. Both conserved end residues are part of each CDR3. D genes are given only for firm matches. Expanded clones get a size class; other rows say once, few or many, or leave the size out.

d_gene	v_gene	abundance	j_gene	CDR3aa	CDR3nt
TRBD1	TRBV13	NA	TRBJ1-1	CASSTDRVMNTEAFF	TGTGCCAGCAGCACGGACAGGGTCATGAACACTGAAGCTTTCTTT
TRBD1	TRBV4-2	NA	TRBJ2-7	CASSHETGATSYEQYF	TGTGCCAGCAGCCACGAGACAGGGGCCACCTCCTACGAGCAGTACTTC
NA	TRBV29-1	NA	TRBJ2-2	CSVVHGRTANTGELFF	TGCAGCGTTGTACACGGGCGGACCGCGAACACCGGGGAGCTGTTTTTT
TRBD2	TRBV2	NA	TRBJ2-7	CASTGTSGRLPRDEQYF	TGTGCCAGCACCGGGACTAGCGGGAGATTACCCCGGGACGAGCAGTACTTC
TRBD2	TRBV6-6	few	TRBJ2-7	CASRRTSDSYEQYF	TGTGCCAGCAGAAGGACTAGCGACTCCTACGAGCAGTACTTC
TRBD2	TRBV6-7	NA	TRBJ2-7	CASRGGSGNVTYEQYF	TGTGCCAGCAGGGGGGGGAGCGGGAACGTTACCTACGAGCAGTACTTC
NA	TRBV4-2	NA	TRBJ1-1	CASSLSPPGTEAFF	TGTGCCAGCAGCCTGTCACCTCCGGGCACTGAAGCTTTCTTT
TRBD1	TRBV6-6	NA	TRBJ1-1	CASRSDRVNTEAFF	TGTGCCAGCAGGTCCGACAGGGTGAACACTGAAGCTTTCTTT
NA	TRBV6-5	once	TRBJ1-2	CASRYSALYGYTF	TGTGCCAGCAGATACTCGGCCCTCTATGGCTACACCTTC
NA	TRBV5-4	NA	TRBJ2-3	CASSRSAPPRTDTQYF	TGTGCCAGCAGCCGCAGCGCCCCACCTCGCACAGATACGCAGTATTTT
TRBD1	TRBV3-1/TRBV3-2	NA	TRBJ2-2	CASSHMTGVGELFF	TGTGCCAGCAGCCACATGACAGGGGTCGGGGAGCTGTTTTTT
NA	TRBV11-2	NA	TRBJ1-1	CASSPAWSEAFF	TGTGCCAGCAGCCCCGCCTGGTCTGAAGCTTTCTTT
NA	TRBV11-2	NA	TRBJ1-5	CASSLDGRGGQPQHF	TGTGCCAGCAGCTTAGATGGGAGGGGCGGGCAGCCCCAGCATTTT
TRBD1	TRBV7-9	NA	TRBJ1-2	CASSVDREGVGYTF	TGTGCCAGCAGCGTGGACAGGGAGGGAGTTGGCTACACCTTC
NA	TRBV6-2/TRBV6-3	NA	TRBJ1-5	CASSPDSFRTYSNQPQHF	TGTGCCAGCAGTCCGGACAGTTTTAGGACCTATAGCAATCAGCCCCAGCATTTT
NA	TRBV6-2/TRBV6-3	NA	TRBJ2-5	CASSYGRQETQYF	TGTGCCAGCAGTTACGGGAGGCAAGAGACCCAGTACTTC
NA	TRBV14	NA	TRBJ2-3	CASSRAMTALSTDTQYF	TGTGCCAGCAGCCGGGCGATGACAGCCCTCAGCACAGATACGCAGTATTTT
NA	TRBV7-8	few	TRBJ1-1	CASSGGYRQKSEAFF	TGTGCCAGCAGCGGGGGTTATAGGCAGAAGTCTGAAGCTTTCTTT
TRBD1	TRBV9	NA	TRBJ1-4	CASSVGGRGNEKLFF	TGTGCCAGCAGCGTAGGAGGCAGGGGGAATGAAAAACTGTTTTTT
NA	TRBV28	NA	TRBJ1-1	CASSPGQNTEAFF	TGTGCCAGCAGCCCCGGACAGAACACTGAAGCTTTCTTT
NA	TRBV7-9	NA	TRBJ1-6	CASSLVAGDSPLHF	TGTGCCAGCAGCTTAGTAGCGGGCGATTCACCCCTCCACTTT
TRBD2	TRBV5-1	NA	TRBJ2-1	CASSPEGMTSGRALEQFF	TGCGCCAGCAGCCCTGAGGGAATGACTAGCGGGAGGGCCCTTGAGCAGTTCTTC
NA	TRBV7-8	NA	TRBJ1-4	CASSLYIGKLFF	TGTGCCAGCAGCTTGTACATCGGAAAACTGTTTTTT
TRBD2	TRBV7-8	NA	TRBJ2-1	CASSADIIAGGIPGEQFF	TGTGCCAGCAGCGCCGACATTATAGCGGGAGGAATTCCTGGTGAGCAGTTCTTC
NA	TRBV19	NA	TRBJ1-5	CASSIENLGSNQPQHF	TGTGCCAGTAGTATAGAGAATCTAGGGAGCAATCAGCCCCAGCATTTT
NA	TRBV7-3	NA	TRBJ2-2	CASSLTNTGELFF	TGTGCCAGCAGCTTAACGAACACCGGGGAGCTGTTTTTT
NA	TRBV5-4	NA	TRBJ2-7	CASSLDNSYEQYF	TGTGCCAGCAGCTTGGACAACTCCTACGAGCAGTACTTC
NA	TRBV6-5	NA	TRBJ2-5	CASTWRAGQETQYF	TGTGCCAGCACCTGGCGGGCAGGGCAAGAGACCCAGTACTTC
NA	TRBV28	NA	TRBJ2-1	CASSPRLNEQFF	TGTGCCAGCAGTCCCAGACTCAATGAGCAGTTCTTC
TRBD1	TRBV28	NA	TRBJ1-5	CASRTGTGNPLNQPQHF	TGTGCCAGCAGGACCGGGACAGGGAACCCCCTCAATCAGCCCCAGCATTTT
NA	TRBV14	NA	TRBJ1-2	CASSQLLQAGGYTF	TGTGCCAGCAGCCAACTACTCCAAGCGGGGGGCTACACCTTC
NA	TRBV25-1	NA	TRBJ1-3	CASRTGTGNTIYF	TGTGCCAGTCGAACAGGGACTGGAAACACCATATATTTT
NA	TRBV9	NA	TRBJ1-1	CASSVEGGGGTEAFF	TGTGCCAGCAGCGTAGAGGGGGGAGGCGGGACTGAAGCTTTCTTT
NA	TRBV9	NA	TRBJ2-2	CASSFRGENTGELFF	TGTGCCAGCAGCTTCAGAGGGGAAAACACCGGGGAGCTGTTTTTT
TRBD1	TRBV24-1	NA	TRBJ1-1	CATSEGTGRDTEAFF	TGTGCCACCAGTGAGGGGACAGGGAGGGACACTGAAGCTTTCTTT
NA	TRBV30	NA	TRBJ1-2	CAWTSGTGLFYGYTF	TGTGCCTGGACCTCAGGCACAGGGCTATTCTATGGCTACACCTTC
TRBD2	TRBV13	NA	TRBJ2-3	CASSLLGLGADTQYF	TGTGCCAGCAGCTTACTGGGACTAGGGGCGGATACGCAGTATTTT
TRBD2	TRBV7-3	NA	TRBJ2-7	CASSLTSGRGGEQYF	TGTGCCAGCAGCTTGACTAGCGGGAGGGGTGGGGAGCAGTACTTC
TRBD2	TRBV6-2/TRBV6-3	NA	TRBJ2-1	CASSYSLGREGNEQFF	TGTGCCAGCAGTTACTCGTTAGGGAGGGAAGGAAATGAGCAGTTCTTC
TRBD2	TRBV27	NA	TRBJ2-1	CASSFLAGVDNEQFF	TGTGCCAGCAGTTTTTTAGCGGGAGTAGACAATGAGCAGTTCTTC
NA	TRBV7-3	once	TRBJ2-2	CASTAGRGGELFF	TGTGCCAGCACCGCCGGGCGCGGTGGGGAGCTGTTTTTT
TRBD2	TRBV3-1/TRBV3-2	NA	TRBJ2-1	CASSHLAGEHNEQFF	TGTGCCAGCAGCCATTTAGCGGGAGAGCACAATGAGCAGTTCTTC
NA	TRBV28	NA	TRBJ1-2	CASRKGGPYGYTF	TGTGCCAGCAGGAAGGGGGGGCCCTATGGCTACACCTTC
NA	TRBV3-1/TRBV3-2	once	TRBJ1-1	CASSQGIPARVRGTEAFF	TGTGCCAGCAGCCAAGGAATACCCGCGCGGGTAAGAGGGACTGAAGCTTTCTTT
TRBD1	TRBV6-5	NA	TRBJ1-6	CASRDRLNSPLHF	TGTGCCAGCCGGGACAGACTCAATTCACCCCTCCACTTT